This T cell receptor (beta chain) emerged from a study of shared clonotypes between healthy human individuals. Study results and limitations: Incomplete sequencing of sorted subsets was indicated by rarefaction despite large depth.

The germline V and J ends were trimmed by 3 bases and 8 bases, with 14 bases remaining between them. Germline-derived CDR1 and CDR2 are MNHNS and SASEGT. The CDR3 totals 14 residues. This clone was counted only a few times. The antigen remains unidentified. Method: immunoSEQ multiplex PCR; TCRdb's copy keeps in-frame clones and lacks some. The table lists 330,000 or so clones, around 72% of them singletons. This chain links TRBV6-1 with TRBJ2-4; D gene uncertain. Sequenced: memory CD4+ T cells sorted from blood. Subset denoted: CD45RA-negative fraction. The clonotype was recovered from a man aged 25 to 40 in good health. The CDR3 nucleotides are TGTGCCAGCAGTGATGCTCTGGGTGTATACATTCAGTACTTC. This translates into CASSDALGVYIQYF.